This T cell receptor beta chain stems from a study of cytomegalovirus exposure and HLA in healthy donors. Turning to the study itself: The study placed 70% to 85% of its approximately 360 genotyped donors in the Caucasian-associated ancestry cluster.

Germline CDR1 is MNHEY and CDR2 is SMNVEV (reference sequence). The CDR3 has 15 residues. V lost 0 bases and J 4 bases, leaving 12 bases between the germline ends. Primers: 60 Vbeta forward and 13 Jbeta reverse. TCRdb keeps only in-frame clones here, not all; method: immunoSEQ multiplex PCR. The data show 110,000 to 150,000 clones, 78% seen once. This clone was observed a single time. This clonotype was obtained from a male donor in good health and CMV-seronegative. The material sequenced was PBMCs. V is TRBV27 and J is TRBJ1-2; possibly TRBD1 for D (6 bases). The CDR3 spells CASSLSGHPFYGYTF. CDR3 sequence (DNA): TGTGCCAGCAGTTTATCGGGACACCCGTTCTATGGCTACACCTTC.